This passage covers 25 T cell receptor beta chains from one sample sequenced in a study of CD8+CD57+ T cells in acquired aplastic anemia (dated by TCRdb to the late 2010s). The reads were generated on an Illumina HiSeq 2000. Profiling of TCR beta VDJ combinations and CDR3 sequences used genomic DNA as the template. Using fastp at Q25 and MiXCR, TCRdb reprocessed the public reads and kept productive beta chains. Under each unique CDR3 protein, matching rows form one entry showing the most common genes and DNA. For this sample the table gives approximately 200,000 distinct CDR3 sequences, of which around three fifths were detected only once. The biggest ten clones account for around 45% of the sample. Sequencing was done on a sample of sorted CD4+, CD8+, or CD8+CD57+ T cells (not recorded which) from PBMCs. These receptors came from a human donor with severe aplastic anemia or a healthy control (not recorded which).

V and J are TRBV19 and TRBJ2-6; perhaps TRBD1 as D (6 bases). V lost 4 bases and J 0 bases, leaving 10 bases between the germline ends. The CDR3 length is 16 residues. Germline V gene lookup returns CDR1 LNHDA and CDR2 SQIVND (reference sequence). The CDR3 sequence: CASSRTAYSGANVLTF. For the CDR3, the DNA is TGTGCCAGTAGTAGGACAGCTTACTCTGGGGCCAACGTCCTGACTTTC.

The rearrangement joins TRBV9 to TRBJ1-2; D gene unclear. This CDR3 region has 13 residues. Germline CDR1 is SGDLS and CDR2 is YYNGEE. V lost 0 bases and J 5 bases, leaving 8 bases between the germline ends. For the CDR3, the DNA is TGTGCCAGCAGCGTAGACACGGATTATGGCTACACCTTC. Residues: CASSVDTDYGYTF.

This clonotype was recorded a few times. CDR3 sequence: CAISVTGNTEAFF. As DNA, the CDR3 is TGTGCCATCAGTGTGACGGGGAACACTGAAGCTTTCTTT. The chain recombines TRBV10-3 with TRBJ1-1; D gene uncertain. Trimming took off 4 bases at V and 1 base at J, with 7 bases between the two ends. The CDR3 has 13 amino acids. Germline CDR1 ENHRY, CDR2 SYGVKD.

The chain links TRBV7-2 to TRBJ1-4; D remains unclear. The germline V and J ends were trimmed by 6 bases and 5 bases, with 7 bases remaining between them. Germline assignment: CDR1 SGHTA and CDR2 FQGNSA. The CDR3 is 12 amino acids. CDR3 protein: CASRTRNEKLFF. The CDR3 DNA sequence: TGTGCCAGCAGGACAAGAAATGAAAAACTGTTTTTT.

The rearrangement links TRBV5-6 to TRBJ1-5; tentative D call: TRBD1 (5 bases). The CDR3 runs 15 residues. Per the germline V gene, CDR1 is SGHDT and CDR2 is YYEEEE. The V end lost 0 bases, the J end lost 3 bases, and 10 bases lay between the germline ends. As DNA, the CDR3 is TGTGCCAGCAGCTTGGCCCGGGACGCCAATCAGCCCCAGCATTTT. This codes for CASSLARDANQPQHF.

This CDR3 is CASRLSGDTQYF. In DNA form, the CDR3 reads TGTGCCAGTAGATTGAGTGGAGATACGCAGTATTTT. The chain employs TRBV19 and TRBJ2-3; D call uncertain. Per germline, CDR1 LNHDA and CDR2 SQIVND (reference sequence). CDR3 size: 12 residues. V lost 6 bases to trimming and J lost 5 bases, with 9 bases between them.

The J gene is TRBJ2-7, the V gene TRBV5-1; 9 bases are shared with TRBD1. V lost 7 bases to trimming and J lost 6 bases; unmatched junction nucleotides: 17. CDR3 length: 16 residues. The germline V gene encodes CDR1 SGHRS and CDR2 YFSETQ. The chain's CDR3 is CASWSGPSDRGGEQYF. The CDR3 bases are TGCGCCAGCTGGTCTGGCCCGTCGGACAGGGGTGGCGAGCAGTACTTC. The full variable domain, rest sourced from reference TRBV5-1 and TRBJ2-7, is KAGVTQTPRYLIKTRGQQVTLSCSPISGHRSVSWYQQTPGQGLQFLFEYFSETQRNKGNFPGRFSGRQFSNSRSEMNVSTLELGDSALYLCASWSGPSDRGGEQYFGPGTRLTVT.

This clonotype was found a few times. The genes are TRBV5-1 and TRBJ1-3, with D perhaps TRBD1 (6 bases). V was cut by 6 bases and J by 0 bases, with 10 bases left in between. This CDR3 region has 14 residues. Germline V gives CDR1 SGHRS, CDR2 YFSETQ. CDR3 in amino acids: CASNPDSSGNTIYF. DNA for the CDR3: TGCGCCAGCAACCCGGACAGCTCTGGAAACACCATATATTTT. Full variable domain (outside the CDR3, taken from reference TRBV5-1 and TRBJ1-3): KAGVTQTPRYLIKTRGQQVTLSCSPISGHRSVSWYQQTPGQGLQFLFEYFSETQRNKGNFPGRFSGRQFSNSRSEMNVSTLELGDSALYLCASNPDSSGNTIYFGEGSWLTVV.

The chain links TRBV20-1 to TRBJ2-7, with 8 bases matching TRBD1. The trim removed 6 bases at V and 0 bases at J, leaving 7 bases unmatched. This CDR3 is built from 14 residues. Germline CDR1 DFQATT, CDR2 SNEGSKA (reference sequence). CDR3: CSAGRTGSSYEQYF. The CDR3 bases are TGCAGTGCCGGGCGGACAGGGAGCTCCTACGAGCAGTACTTC.

This clonotype was recorded many times. The chain combines TRBV20-1 with TRBJ2-7; 9 nucleotides line up with TRBD1. The CDR3 runs 13 residues. In germline, CDR1 is DFQATT, CDR2 SNEGSKA (reference sequence). The ends lost 5 bases at V and 2 bases at J; junction bases unmatched: 4. DNA for the CDR3: TGCAGTGCTCGGGACAGGGACACCTACGAGCAGTACTTC. Translated, it gives CSARDRDTYEQYF.

The chain carries TRBV20-1 and TRBJ1-5; TRBD1 matches at 9 bases. This CDR3 contains 16 residues. Per germline, CDR1 DFQATT and CDR2 SNEGSKA (reference sequence). V was pared by 4 bases and J by 2 bases, with 9 bases of the junction left unmatched. The CDR3 coding sequence is TGCAGTGCTAAGGATCCCTGGACAGGGGGCAATCAGCCCCAGCATTTT. Translation: CSAKDPWTGGNQPQHF.

This clonotype was picked up one time. The rearrangement links TRBV14 to TRBJ2-7; D could derive from TRBD1 or TRBD2 (7 bases each). CDR1 is SGHDN and CDR2 is FVKESK in the germline V gene. V dropped 4 bases and J dropped 0 bases, with 16 bases sitting between them. The CDR3 is 16 residues long. The CDR3 loop is CASSPQGGLNSYEQYF. In DNA, the CDR3 is TGTGCCAGCAGCCCTCAGGGGGGGCTTAACTCCTACGAGCAGTACTTC.

DNA of the CDR3: TGCGCCAGCAGCCAAGTTCAGGGGGCTGGAGCTTTCTTT. Protein product: CASSQVQGAGAFF. This rearrangement joins TRBV4-3 to TRBJ1-1, with 8 bases lining up with TRBD1. This CDR3 is 13 amino acids long. With 1 base clipped from V and 10 bases from J, the junction kept 5 bases outside the gene matches. Germline CDR1 reads LGHNA; CDR2 reads YSLEER.

Turning to this clonotype: Its ends do not fully match the called genes, so a read error is possible. The chain employs TRBV2 and TRBJ1-5; D is uncertain. This CDR3 region has 15 residues. Germline CDR1 and CDR2: SNHLY and FYNNEI. The CDR3: CASSESMLPSQPQHF. CDR3 sequence (DNA): TGTGCCAGCAGTGAATCGATGCTTCCCAGTCAGCCCCAGCATTTC.

V gene TRBV20-1 combines with J gene TRBJ1-2, with D unclear. V lost 5 bases and J 8 bases, leaving 15 bases between the germline ends. The germline V gene encodes CDR1 DFQATT and CDR2 SNEGSKA (reference sequence). This CDR3 is built from 12 residues. This CDR3 is CSAGDANMGYTF. CDR3 in DNA: TGCAGTGCTGGCGACGCCAATATGGGCTACACCTTC.

This clonotype occurred many times. The chain joins TRBV9 to TRBJ2-5, with 9 bases aligning to TRBD2. V gave up 0 bases and J gave up 4 bases; unmatched junction bases: 7. Germline lookup yields CDR1 SGDLS and CDR2 YYNGEE. The CDR3 covers 16 residues. Here the CDR3 DNA reads TGTGCCAGCAGCGTAGGGGTAGCGGGGGAAGCAGAGACCCAGTACTTC. Protein product: CASSVGVAGEAETQYF.

This clonotype came up a few times. V is TRBV20-1 and J is TRBJ2-3; no firm D call. The V and J ends lost 6 bases and 2 bases respectively, with 9 bases between them. CDR3 length equals 12 residues. In germline, CDR1 is DFQATT, CDR2 SNEGSKA (reference sequence). The CDR3 here is CSAPGPTDTQYF. DNA of the CDR3: TGCAGTGCCCCCGGCCCCACAGATACGCAGTATTTT.

This sequence joins TRBV2 and TRBJ2-3; D possibly uses TRBD1 or TRBD2 (6 bases each). This CDR3 comprises 12 residues. The germline gives CDR1 SNHLY, CDR2 FYNNEI. V gave up 7 bases and J gave up 4 bases, with 9 bases separating them. CDR3 loop: CASNGGPDTQYF. For the CDR3, the DNA is TGTGCCAGCAACGGGGGCCCAGATACGCAGTATTTT.

V usage is TRBV14 and J usage is TRBJ2-7; no reliable D call. CDR3 length: 11 amino acids. With 1 base removed from V and 6 bases from J, the gap between germline ends came to 4 bases. The germline CDR1 and CDR2 sequences are SGHDN and FVKESK. DNA for the CDR3: TGTGCCAGCAGCCAAGTGAGCGAGCAGTACTTC. Residues: CASSQVSEQYF. The complete variable domain, with remaining parts taken from reference TRBV14 and TRBJ2-7, reads EAGVTQFPSHSVIEKGQTVTLRCDPISGHDNLYWYRRVMGKEIKFLLHFVKESKQDESGMPNNRFLAERTGGTYSTLKVQPAELEDSGVYFCASSQVSEQYFGPGTRLTVT.

The chain uses TRBV15 and TRBJ2-3, with D perhaps TRBD1 (6 bases). Germline assignment: CDR1 LNHNV and CDR2 YYDKDF (reference sequence). The length of the CDR3 is 14 residues. Trimming pared 2 bases from V and 4 bases from J, leaving 10 bases between. This chain's CDR3 is CATSRPQGADTQYF. Here the CDR3 DNA reads TGTGCCACCAGCAGACCACAGGGAGCAGATACGCAGTATTTT.

Ten or more counts support this clonotype. This chain joins TRBV12-3 or TRBV12-4 and TRBJ2-3; D remains ambiguous. V lost 2 bases, J lost 4 bases, and 4 bases lay in between. The CDR3 spans 12 residues. The CDR3 loop is CASSLYPDTQYF. The CDR3 DNA is TGTGCCAGCAGTTTATACCCAGATACGCAGTATTTT.

This sequence joins TRBV7-3 and TRBJ1-2, with TRBD1 identical over 9 bases. Germline V gene lookup returns CDR1 SGHTA and CDR2 FQGTGA. V shed 0 bases and J 5 bases; nucleotides not matched to a gene: 1. CDR3 length equals 14 residues. The CDR3 here is CASSLTDRGYGYTF. In nucleotides, the CDR3 is TGTGCCAGCAGCTTAACGGACAGGGGATATGGCTACACCTTC. The variable domain in full, with the rest retrieved from reference TRBV7-3 and TRBJ1-2, is GAGVSQTPSNKVTEKGKYVELRCDPISGHTALYWYRQSLGQGPEFLIYFQGTGAADDSGLPNDRFFAVRPEGSVSTLKIQRTERGDSAVYLCASSLTDRGYGYTFGSGTRLTVV.

V gene TRBV10-3 combines with J gene TRBJ1-1, with D perhaps matching TRBD1 (5 bases). With 3 bases removed from V and 2 bases from J, the gap between germline ends came to 10 bases. The CDR3 length is 14 residues. Germline assignment: CDR1 ENHRY and CDR2 SYGVKD. The CDR3 loop is CAISEGVGNTEAFF. CDR3 bases: TGTGCCATCAGTGAAGGGGTAGGTAACACTGAAGCTTTCTTT.

V usage is TRBV7-6 and J usage is TRBJ2-3; D gene uncertain. V lost 5 bases and J 5 bases, leaving 17 bases between the germline ends. Germline V lookup: CDR1 SGHVS, CDR2 FNYEAQ. The CDR3 runs 15 residues. CDR3 loop: CASSPTPGMIDTQYF. The CDR3 coding sequence is TGTGCCAGCAGCCCCACGCCTGGGATGATAGATACGCAGTATTTT.

This clonotype was counted between two and nine times. The CDR3 DNA is TGTGCCACCAGCAGAGAAGGACTAGCGGAACCCGAGAGCGCCTACAATGAGCAGTTCTTC. Translating gives CATSREGLAEPESAYNEQFF. This chain uses TRBV15 with TRBJ2-1; 10 bases line up with TRBD2. With 0 bases clipped from V and 2 bases from J, the junction kept 13 bases outside the gene matches. The germline V gene encodes CDR1 LNHNV and CDR2 YYDKDF (reference sequence). The CDR3 has 20 amino acids.